The T cell receptor beta chain described here comes from a study of blood T cell repertoires in COVID-19. The overall study: Acute-phase and convalescent COVID-19 samples originated in the United States, Italy and Spain. Sources were T cells, B-cell-depleted T cells, or PBMCs; the material itself was cDNA or gDNA.

The germline gives CDR1 LNHDA, CDR2 SQIVND (reference sequence). With 8 bases clipped from V and 6 bases from J, the junction kept 9 bases outside the gene matches. This CDR3 spans 13 amino acids. Patients from Seattle were sampled longitudinally, starting during active infection. In the authors' workflow: Researchers report that nucleated cell counts were estimated from reference gene primer amplification. The data were produced by immunoSEQ multiplex PCR, yet TCRdb's version contains in-frame clones alone and is incomplete. V and J calls and clone size are given by that table; D and trimming were obtained from the DNA. This table has hundreds of thousands of clones, around 88% appearing once.

The chain links TRBV19 to TRBJ1-2, with TRBD1 matching 7 bases. Specimen: peripheral blood. The clonotype originates from a woman aged 25 to 39 with COVID-19, enrolled during active disease. CDR3 residues: CASGLTGLDGYTF. The DNA of the CDR3 is TGTGCCAGTGGATTGACAGGGTTAGATGGCTACACCTTC.